These T cell receptor beta chains were read from a single sample in a study of blood T cell repertoires in COVID-19. Clones were read by immunoSEQ multiplex PCR, and TCRdb kept only the in-frame ones, dropping some. This table holds 85,000 to 120,000 clones, roughly 92% found once. Source material: peripheral blood. The source is a woman between 50 and 59 years old with COVID-19, enrolled during active disease. Both conserved end residues are part of each CDR3.

>TRBV20-1
CSCPGPETQYF
>TRBV4-1
CASSHVTGVGAEAFF
>TRBV4-1
CASSQESSGSNTEAFF
>TRBV6-5
CASSRPGLIPREQYF
>TRBV10-3
CAIRSGGDNSPLHF
>TRBV7-9
CASSPTGNVSYNSPLHF
>TRBV5-1
CASSLYLLQETQYF
>TRBV7-2
CASSRRAVQSTEAFF
>TRBV19
CASSIALAGSNTGELFF
>TRBV27
CASSARTGKISPLHF
>TRBV28
CASSSLYTEAFF
>TRBV6-2/TRBV6-3
CASSLQGSNQPQHF
>TRBV5-1
CASSLAGQGGEKLFF